These 23 T cell receptor beta chains were sequenced from one sample in a study of blood T cell repertoires in COVID-19. Sequenced by immunoSEQ multiplex PCR; TCRdb stores in-frame clones only, minus some. The sample has about 410,000 clones, around nine tenths seen once. Source material: peripheral blood. The receptors stem from a woman aged 40 to 49 with COVID-19, enrolled during active disease.

The chain couples TRBV2 to TRBJ1-1; 7 bases align to TRBD1. From germline, CDR1 is SNHLY and CDR2 FYNNEI. CDR3 length: 15 residues. J lost 1 base, V lost 7 bases, and 9 bases had no gene match. The CDR3 here is CASIGAGGTNTEAFF. The CDR3 DNA is TGTGCCAGCATCGGGGCAGGGGGTACGAACACTGAAGCTTTCTTT. Variable domain in full (rest from reference TRBV2 and TRBJ1-1): EPEVTQTPSHQVTQMGQEVILRCVPISNHLYFYWYRQILGQKVEFLVSFYNNEISEKSEIFDDQFSVERPDGSNFTLKIRSTKLEDSAMYFCASIGAGGTNTEAFFGQGTRLTVV.

V gene TRBV6-5 combines with J gene TRBJ1-2, with a weak D call TRBD1 (6 bases). This CDR3 has 13 residues. CDR1 is MNHEY and CDR2 is SVGAGI in the germline V gene. Trimming removed 2 bases from V and 5 bases from J, with 9 bases in between. The CDR3 here is CASSYRTAYGYTF. In nucleotides, the CDR3 is TGTGCCAGCAGTTACCGGACAGCTTATGGCTACACCTTC.

The chain uses TRBV19 and TRBJ2-7, with 8 bases matching TRBD1. CDR3 length equals 14 residues. The V segment lost 5 bases and the J segment 6 bases; nucleotides outside the gene matches: 9. The V gene's germline CDR1 is LNHDA and CDR2 SQIVND (reference sequence). The CDR3 spells CASSPGQGPFEQYF. The CDR3 region has the DNA TGTGCCAGTAGTCCCGGACAGGGTCCCTTCGAGCAGTACTTC.

The chain joins TRBV28 to TRBJ1-3; unclear D gene. Germline CDR1 reads MDHEN; CDR2 reads SYDVKM. Trimming cost V 6 bases and J 1 base, with 13 bases left between them. This CDR3 region has 15 residues. The CDR3 loop is CASSSWRESGNTIYF. CDR3 DNA sequence: TGTGCCAGCAGCTCGTGGCGGGAGTCTGGAAACACCATATATTTT.

The chain has TRBV5-1 and TRBJ2-3; 14 bases fit TRBD2. Germline V lookup: CDR1 SGHRS, CDR2 YFSETQ. Trimming cost V 4 bases and J 8 bases; bases outside gene matches: 9. The CDR3 is 16 amino acids. The CDR3 spells CASSPRTSGGPGTQYF. CDR3 coding DNA: TGCGCCAGCAGCCCCAGGACTAGCGGGGGGCCTGGTACGCAGTATTTT. Full variable domain (rest looked up from reference TRBV5-1 and TRBJ2-3): KAGVTQTPRYLIKTRGQQVTLSCSPISGHRSVSWYQQTPGQGLQFLFEYFSETQRNKGNFPGRFSGRQFSNSRSEMNVSTLELGDSALYLCASSPRTSGGPGTQYFGPGTRLTVL.

J is TRBJ1-1 and V is TRBV18; 7 bases agree with TRBD1. The CDR3 contains 15 residues. Germline V gene sequence: CDR1 KGHSH, CDR2 LQKENI. V lost 6 bases to trimming and J lost 1 base; unmatched junction nucleotides: 8. The CDR3: CASSVGTASNTEAFF. The CDR3, as DNA: TGTGCCAGCTCCGTCGGGACAGCCTCGAACACTGAAGCTTTCTTT.

The chain links TRBV12-3 or TRBV12-4 to TRBJ1-5; D is undetermined. The CDR3 length is 13 residues. V shed 3 bases and J shed 9 bases, with 12 bases lying between them. CDR3 residues: CASSFGTLGPQHF. DNA of the CDR3: TGTGCCAGCAGTTTTGGCACCCTTGGGCCCCAGCATTTT.

V usage is TRBV28 and J usage is TRBJ1-4; D is undetermined. Trimming took 4 bases from V and 6 from J, leaving 9 bases between them. This CDR3 has 13 amino acids. CDR1 and CDR2 from the germline V gene are MDHEN and SYDVKM. This chain's CDR3 is CASSSGFYEKLFF. The CDR3 nucleotides read TGTGCCAGCAGTTCAGGTTTTTATGAAAAACTGTTTTTT.

The J gene is TRBJ1-1, the V gene TRBV12-3 or TRBV12-4, with D uncertain. This CDR3 spans 13 amino acids. Trimming stripped 5 bases from V and 3 bases from J, with 10 bases between. The CDR3 nucleotides read TGTGCCAGCAGTATAATTGAGGACACTGAAGCTTTCTTT. Amino acids: CASSIIEDTEAFF.

V usage is TRBV6-2 or TRBV6-3 and J usage is TRBJ1-5; D is unresolved. Looked up from germline, CDR1 is MNHEY and CDR2 is SVGEGT. The V gene lost 5 bases and the J gene lost 5 bases, with 16 bases spanning the gap. CDR3 length: 15 amino acids. The CDR3 spells CASSPGRGVDQPQHF. The CDR3 nucleotides read TGTGCCAGCAGTCCCGGACGGGGAGTCGATCAGCCCCAGCATTTT.

This chain joins TRBV7-2 and TRBJ1-1; D remains ambiguous. V gave up 5 bases and J gave up 3 bases, with 10 bases separating them. Germline CDR1 is SGHTA and CDR2 is FQGNSA. CDR3 length: 13 residues. This chain's CDR3 is CASSTWGDTEAFF. The CDR3 DNA reads TGTGCCAGCAGCACTTGGGGAGACACTGAAGCTTTCTTT.

The V gene is TRBV21-1, the J gene TRBJ2-3; TRBD1 is the table's D call, not checked against the DNA. TRBV21-1 is labeled a pseudogene. This CDR3 region has 13 residues. This CDR3 reads CASSNRDSDTQYF. CDR3 bases: TGTGCCAGCAGCAACCGGGACAGCGATACGCAGTATTTT.

The CDR3 DNA sequence: TGTGCCATCAGTGAGTATGTGGAGACTGAAGCTTTCTTT. It is translated as CAISEYVETEAFF. V is TRBV10-3 and J is TRBJ1-1; D call uncertain. This CDR3 contains 13 residues. The V and J ends lost 1 base and 5 bases respectively, with 8 bases between them. The V gene's germline CDR1 is ENHRY and CDR2 SYGVKD.

V and J are TRBV5-4 and TRBJ1-4; weak D call: TRBD1 (6 bases). The CDR3 has 15 amino acids. The V end was cut by 2 bases, the J end by 0 bases, with 8 bases between. Germline V gene data show CDR1 as SGHNT and CDR2 as YYREEE (reference sequence). In DNA, the CDR3 is TGTGCCAGCAGCTTCGGGGGGCCAACTAATGAAAAACTGTTTTTT. Amino acid sequence: CASSFGGPTNEKLFF.

This chain uses TRBV28 with TRBJ1-5, with D tentatively TRBD1 (6 bases). This CDR3 is 15 amino acids long. Trimming took 2 bases from V and 7 from J, leaving 15 bases between them. Germline CDR1 is MDHEN and CDR2 is SYDVKM. The CDR3 spells CASSLRGGYFQPQHF. The CDR3 DNA follows: TGTGCCAGCAGTTTAAGGGGGGGCTATTTCCAGCCCCAGCATTTT.

This rearrangement joins TRBV7-3 to TRBJ1-2; possibly TRBD1 for D (5 bases). Deletions cut 3 bases from V and 5 bases from J, with 10 bases between. The CDR3 sequence is 13 residues long. Germline V gene sequence: CDR1 SGHTA, CDR2 FQGTGA. The CDR3 region is CASSLDRGYGYTF. In nucleotides, the CDR3 is TGTGCCAGCAGCTTGGATAGGGGTTATGGCTACACCTTC. Complete variable domain (other parts from reference TRBV7-3 and TRBJ1-2): GAGVSQTPSNKVTEKGKYVELRCDPISGHTALYWYRQSLGQGPEFLIYFQGTGAADDSGLPNDRFFAVRPEGSVSTLKIQRTERGDSAVYLCASSLDRGYGYTFGSGTRLTVV.

This sequence joins TRBV5-4 and TRBJ2-7; TRBD1 matches at 10 bases. The J segment lost 5 bases and the V segment lost 3 bases, leaving 11 bases of the junction unmatched. Germline V gene lookup returns CDR1 SGHNT and CDR2 YYREEE (reference sequence). The CDR3 consists of 16 residues. The CDR3 DNA reads as TGTGCCAGCAGCTCCTCGGGGACAGGGGTTCTGCACGAGCAGTACTTC. It is translated as CASSSSGTGVLHEQYF.

This clone was seen a single time. This sequence joins TRBV3-1 (or the pseudogene TRBV3-2) and TRBJ1-1; 8 bases agree with TRBD1. The V and J ends lost 1 base and 0 bases, in that order; junction bases with no gene match: 7. CDR1 and CDR2 from the germline V gene are LGHDT and YNNKEL (reference sequence). The CDR3 is 17 amino acids. This chain's CDR3 is CASSQVDRGYLNTEAFF. Written as DNA, the CDR3 is TGTGCCAGCAGCCAAGTAGACAGGGGCTACTTGAACACTGAAGCTTTCTTT.

The chain couples TRBV24-1 to TRBJ2-3, with D possibly matching TRBD2 (6 bases). Germline CDR1 reads KGHDR; CDR2 reads SFDVKD. With 2 bases removed from V and 3 bases from J, the gap between germline ends came to 14 bases. CDR3 size: 16 residues. CDR3 loop: CATSDSGSMGTDTQYF. CDR3 nucleotides: TGTGCCACCAGTGATTCCGGGAGTATGGGGACAGATACGCAGTATTTT.

The rearrangement links TRBV27 to TRBJ1-2, with D uncertain. Germline V CDR1 and CDR2: MNHEY, SMNVEV (reference sequence). Deletions cut 6 bases from V and 7 bases from J, with 18 bases between. The CDR3 sequence is 14 residues long. The CDR3 DNA reads as TGTGCCAGCAGCCCCCTCGGAGGGTCGAGTGGCTACACCTTC. Translation gives CASSPLGGSSGYTF.

This sequence joins TRBV5-1 and TRBJ1-2; 8 bases are shared with TRBD1. The V gene's germline CDR1 is SGHRS and CDR2 YFSETQ. V was clipped by 4 bases and J by 1 base; unmatched bases: 21. The CDR3 is 20 amino acids. CDR3 loop: CASSLQRTGRGLNHNYGYTF. The DNA for the CDR3 is TGCGCCAGCAGCCTCCAAAGGACAGGGAGGGGACTAAACCATAACTATGGCTACACCTTC.

The genes are TRBV19 and TRBJ2-2; 7 nucleotides align to TRBD1. V dropped 6 bases and J dropped 5; count of bases not matched to a gene: 6. There are 14 residues in the CDR3. The V gene's germline CDR1 is LNHDA and CDR2 SQIVND (reference sequence). DNA of the CDR3: TGTGCCAGTAGCGACCAGGGGGAAACCGGGGAGCTGTTTTTT. It encodes CASSDQGETGELFF.

The chain has TRBV5-8 and TRBJ2-3, with 10 positions matching TRBD2. In germline, CDR1 is SGHTS, CDR2 YDEGEE. J lost 5 bases, V lost 1 base, and 10 bases had no gene match. The CDR3 runs to 17 residues. Here the CDR3 reads CASSLSLAGNWGDTQYF. CDR3 sequence (DNA): TGTGCCAGCAGCTTGTCACTAGCGGGGAATTGGGGAGATACGCAGTATTTT.